This T cell receptor (beta chain) was captured in a study of post-analysis software for immune sequencing data. Whole-study context: Recorded subtypes: relapsing-remitting, secondary progressive, progressive-relapsing; some patients unannotated.

Unique molecular identifiers featured in each of the TCR beta cDNA libraries. Researchers reported some 500,000 cDNA molecules coming from approximately 1 to 10 million T cells. TCRdb called the PCR reads again in MiXCR, with one record for every CDR3 protein. The sample carries more than 350,000 distinct CDR3 sequences, 39% recorded once. Findings of the study overall: Multiple sclerosis patients had significantly lower normalized Chao1 diversity than controls.

This clonotype came up a few times. Its specificity is not known. Sequencing input: blood. The sequence was collected from a girl aged 2 to 10 with multiple sclerosis.

The DNA of the CDR3 is TGTGCCAGCAGTGCCCCAGGGACAGCGGCCTACGAGCAGTACTTC. Translated: CASSAPGTAAYEQYF. This rearrangement joins TRBV28 to TRBJ2-7, with TRBD1 identical over 7 bases. This CDR3 region has 15 residues. V lost 5 bases to trimming and J lost 2 bases; unmatched junction nucleotides: 9. The germline V gene has CDR1 MDHEN and CDR2 SYDVKM.